This T cell receptor beta chain was profiled in a study of somatic mutations in cytotoxic T cells in rheumatoid arthritis. Regarding the study as a whole: Between rheumatoid arthritis patients and age-matched healthy controls, CD8+ T-cell clonality showed no significant difference. An increase in CD8+ clonality with age was seen in rheumatoid arthritis patients but not in healthy controls.

Purity of the CD4+ and CD8+ cells, isolated by positive magnetic bead selection, was checked by flow cytometry. A remark on this clone: Its antigen is undetermined.

Using immunoSEQ multiplex PCR, the repertoire was profiled, and TCRdb retains in-frame clones only, with some absent. The sample lists around 11,000 clones; more than 65% were seen once. Sequenced: CD8+ T cells sorted from blood. This clonotype was obtained from an adult with rheumatoid arthritis.

In DNA form, the CDR3 reads TGTGCCAGTAGTATAGAGCCAGGGGGTTTCTACAATGAGCAGTTCTTC. This gives the protein CASSIEPGGFYNEQFF. This chain connects TRBV19 to TRBJ2-1; 7 nucleotides align to TRBD1. The CDR3 runs 16 residues. Germline trimming cut 0 bases from V and 3 bases from J; bases unmatched to any gene: 5. CDR1 is LNHDA, CDR2 SQIVND, per germline (reference sequence).